The next 21 T cell receptor beta chains were all read from a single sample in a study of cytomegalovirus exposure and HLA in healthy donors. The primer mix had 60 Vbeta and 13 Jbeta primers. Repertoires were generated with immunoSEQ multiplex PCR, while TCRdb's copy carries only in-frame clones and drops some. The table lists approximately 160,000 clones, around four fifths of them singletons. The sequenced material came from PBMCs. The receptors originated from a male donor in good health and CMV-seropositive.

The chain is built from TRBV7-3 and TRBJ2-3; a possible D gene is TRBD2 (5 bases). Between the trimmed V and J ends, which lost 2 bases and 4 bases, there was a span of 13 bases. Germline-derived CDR1 and CDR2 are SGHTA and FQGTGA. This CDR3 region has 15 residues. This chain's CDR3 is CASSLALSGADTQYF. In DNA, the CDR3 is TGTGCCAGCAGCTTAGCTCTCTCCGGGGCAGATACGCAGTATTTT.

This clone has a single count. This chain joins TRBV6-6 and TRBJ1-2, with D possibly matching TRBD1 (5 bases). CDR3 length equals 13 residues. CDR1 and CDR2 (germline): MNHNY, SVGAGI (reference sequence). The ends were cut back, 8 bases at V and 8 bases at J, with 18 bases in the middle. DNA for the CDR3: TGTGCCAGCTGCCGAGACAGTCGCCTGGGCTACACCTTC. Its protein product is CASCRDSRLGYTF.

This clone was found once. The chain combines TRBV13 with TRBJ2-7; 10 nucleotides match TRBD1. The CDR3 has 15 residues. Trimming cost V 5 bases and J 4 bases; bases outside gene matches: 8. CDR1 is PRHDT and CDR2 is FYEKMQ in the germline V gene (reference sequence). Here the CDR3 reads CASSLPGQGWYEQYF. The CDR3 nucleotides are TGTGCCAGCAGCCTTCCGGGACAGGGGTGGTACGAGCAGTACTTC.

The V gene is TRBV6-5, the J gene TRBJ2-7; 9 nucleotides line up with TRBD1. From germline, CDR1 is MNHEY and CDR2 SVGAGI. This CDR3 has 12 amino acids. V dropped 8 bases and J dropped 4; count of bases not matched to a gene: 3. CDR3 DNA: TGTGCCAGCCGGGACAGGGTTTACGAGCAGTACTTC. Translation gives CASRDRVYEQYF.

The chain couples TRBV7-6 to TRBJ2-6, with D possibly matching TRBD2 (5 bases). The CDR3 totals 15 residues. V gave up 4 bases and J gave up 0 bases, with 7 bases separating them. Germline assignment: CDR1 SGHVS and CDR2 FNYEAQ. CDR3 nucleotides: TGTGCCAGCAGCTCCGGGATCTCTGGGGCCAACGTCCTGACTTTC. Protein sequence: CASSSGISGANVLTF. Full variable domain (outside the CDR3, taken from reference TRBV7-6 and TRBJ2-6): GAGVSQSPRYKVTKRGQDVALRCDPISGHVSLYWYRQALGQGPEFLTYFNYEAQQDKSGLPNDRFSAERPEGSISTLTIQRTEQRDSAMYRCASSSGISGANVLTFGAGSRLTVL.

CDR3 protein: CATSVRRETQYF. The CDR3 DNA reads TGTGCCACCTCCGTGAGGAGAGAGACCCAGTACTTC. This sequence joins TRBV19 and TRBJ2-5; no clear D. V lost 10 bases to trimming and J lost 4 bases, with 13 bases between them. Germline V lookup: CDR1 LNHDA, CDR2 SQIVND (reference sequence). This CDR3 comprises 12 residues.

This sequence joins TRBV6-4 and TRBJ1-1; D call uncertain. Germline CDR1 and CDR2: MRHNA and SNTAGT. The V end lost 2 bases, the J end lost 1 base, and 17 bases lay between the germline ends. The CDR3 length is 17 residues. The CDR3 here is CASSDPVAGFKNTEAFF. Written as DNA, the CDR3 is TGTGCCAGCAGTGACCCGGTGGCGGGGTTCAAGAACACTGAAGCTTTCTTT.

In DNA form, the CDR3 reads TGTGCCAGCCGACCCCTGGCTCGCAGGGGCCCTACCTATGGCTACACCTTC. Translating it yields CASRPLARRGPTYGYTF. This chain joins TRBV11-2 and TRBJ1-2, with D tentatively TRBD1 (6 bases). Trimming shortened V by 8 bases and J by 4 bases, and 26 bases separated the two germline ends. The germline CDR1 and CDR2 sequences are SGHAT and FQNNGV. The CDR3 extends over 17 amino acids.

This rearrangement joins TRBV2 to TRBJ1-4, with TRBD1 as a possible D gene (6 bases). V lost 8 bases and J lost 7, with 14 bases in between. Looked up from germline, CDR1 is SNHLY and CDR2 is FYNNEI. This CDR3 is 13 amino acids long. The CDR3 DNA is TGTGCCAGCCACAGGGAACGGGGTGAAAAACTGTTTTTT. This sequence encodes CASHRERGEKLFF.

This chain links TRBV4-2 with TRBJ1-2; D perhaps matches TRBD1 (6 bases). Germline CDR1 reads LGHNA; CDR2 reads YNFKEQ. Trimming left V 2 bases short and J 1 base short, with 23 bases between. CDR3 length equals 19 residues. CDR3 residues: CASSQPKAVKQGFNYGYTF. CDR3 nucleotides: TGTGCCAGCAGCCAACCGAAGGCCGTGAAACAGGGATTTAACTATGGCTACACCTTC.

The chain links TRBV7-9 to TRBJ1-6; D possibly corresponds to TRBD1 (5 bases). Trimming cost V 1 base and J 5 bases, with 6 bases left between them. This CDR3 is built from 14 residues. CDR1 is SEHNR and CDR2 is FQNEAQ in the germline V gene (reference sequence). This chain's CDR3 is CASSLGGDNSPLHF. The CDR3, as DNA: TGTGCCAGCAGCTTAGGGGGGGATAATTCACCCCTCCACTTT.

The table lists this clone with a count of one. The V call is TRBV12-5, the J call TRBJ1-4, with 7 bases matching TRBD1. V lost 1 base and J lost 11; bases outside the gene matches: 4. Germline V gives CDR1 LGHNT, CDR2 FRNRAP. The CDR3 has 13 amino acids. CDR3 region: CASGLEDRTKLFF. CDR3 sequence (DNA): TGTGCTAGTGGTTTGGAGGACAGGACGAAACTGTTTTTT.

The chain recombines TRBV27 with TRBJ1-5, with 9 bases that match TRBD1. The V gene end was trimmed by 4 bases and the J gene end by 4 bases; junction bases not matched to a gene: 11. CDR3 length equals 17 residues. CDR1 and CDR2 (germline): MNHEY, SMNVEV (reference sequence). The CDR3 DNA reads as TGTGCCAGCAGTTCCCCATCGAGACAGGGGGAGAATCAGCCCCAGCATTTT. Protein product: CASSSPSRQGENQPQHF.

J is TRBJ1-1 and V is TRBV5-4, with 7 positions matching TRBD1. V lost 4 bases and J lost 4; bases outside the gene matches: 1. The CDR3 totals 12 residues. In germline, CDR1 is SGHNT, CDR2 YYREEE (reference sequence). The CDR3 here is CASSPGGTEAFF. CDR3 DNA: TGTGCCAGCAGCCCAGGGGGCACTGAAGCTTTCTTT.

The rearrangement links TRBV6-5 to TRBJ1-5, with D uncertain. The CDR3 has 16 amino acids. Trimming took off 2 bases at V and 0 bases at J, with 11 bases between the two ends. CDR1 and CDR2 from the germline V gene are MNHEY and SVGAGI. CDR3 sequence: CASSYGSPSSNQPQHF. As DNA, the CDR3 is TGTGCCAGCAGTTACGGCAGTCCAAGTAGCAATCAGCCCCAGCATTTT.

A remark on this clone: This sample also contains other DNA sequences that code for the same CDR3. V is TRBV5-4 and J is TRBJ1-2; 7 nucleotides agree with TRBD1. This CDR3 region has 17 residues. The germline CDR1 and CDR2 sequences are SGHNT and YYREEE (reference sequence). V trimming: 3 bases; J trimming: 2 bases; junction bases outside the gene matches: 13. The CDR3 loop is CASSSMKTGRSNYGYTF. The CDR3 region has the DNA TGTGCCAGCAGCTCAATGAAGACAGGGCGGTCGAACTATGGCTACACCTTC. The variable domain in full, with the rest retrieved from reference TRBV5-4 and TRBJ1-2, is ETGVTQSPTHLIKTRGQQVTLRCSSQSGHNTVSWYQQALGQGPQFIFQYYREEENGRGNFPPRFSGLQFPNYSSELNVNALELDDSALYLCASSSMKTGRSNYGYTFGSGTRLTVV.

This chain connects TRBV5-1 to TRBJ2-5; 14 bases are shared with TRBD2. This CDR3 is 16 amino acids long. Per germline, CDR1 SGHRS and CDR2 YFSETQ. Losses at the gene ends were 4 bases for V and 4 bases for J; bases not matched to a gene: 6. The CDR3 protein is CASSETSGGVRETQYF. The CDR3 coding sequence is TGCGCCAGCAGCGAGACTAGCGGGGGGGTTAGAGAGACCCAGTACTTC.

The V and J genes are TRBV6-5 and TRBJ1-1, with TRBD1 identical over 7 bases. This CDR3 is built from 14 residues. Germline V lookup: CDR1 MNHEY, CDR2 SVGAGI. With 6 bases clipped from V and 5 bases from J, the junction kept 9 bases outside the gene matches. In DNA, the CDR3 is TGTGCCAGCAGAACAGGGGTGGGTGGGACTGAAGCTTTCTTT. The encoded protein is CASRTGVGGTEAFF.

The rearrangement joins TRBV4-1 to TRBJ1-1, with 9 bases aligning to TRBD1. Losses at the gene ends were 3 bases for V and 3 bases for J; bases not matched to a gene: 5. The CDR3 is 15 amino acids. In germline, CDR1 is MGHRA, CDR2 YSYEKL. The chain's CDR3 is CASSHLQGADTEAFF. The CDR3 nucleotides read TGCGCCAGCAGCCATCTACAGGGGGCGGACACTGAAGCTTTCTTT.

The CDR3 DNA sequence: TGCGCCAGCAGCCCCGGACAGGGCGGTTACGAGCAGTACTTC. Encoded protein: CASSPGQGGYEQYF. The chain uses TRBV5-1 and TRBJ2-7; 8 positions agree with TRBD1. Germline V gives CDR1 SGHRS, CDR2 YFSETQ. Trimming at V came to 4 bases and at J to 4 bases, leaving 7 bases not matched to a gene. The CDR3 contains 14 residues. The variable domain in full, completed from reference TRBV5-1 and TRBJ2-7, reads KAGVTQTPRYLIKTRGQQVTLSCSPISGHRSVSWYQQTPGQGLQFLFEYFSETQRNKGNFPGRFSGRQFSNSRSEMNVSTLELGDSALYLCASSPGQGGYEQYFGPGTRLTVT.

This rearrangement joins TRBV4-2 to TRBJ1-5; 10 bases agree with TRBD1. The germline gives CDR1 LGHNA, CDR2 YNFKEQ. With V trimmed by 4 bases and J by 1 base, 7 bases remained unmatched. The CDR3 is 17 amino acids. The DNA of the CDR3 is TGTGCCAGCAGCCTGACAGGGGGCGCGTGGAGCAATCAGCCCCAGCATTTT. Its translation is CASSLTGGAWSNQPQHF.